This record looks at one T cell receptor (beta chain) sequence and its context. Antigen: not known. This sample stems from a study of early stage breast cancer tumors. Points from the study as a whole: Enriched TCRB sequences shared across patients were mostly commonly generated sequences.

Method: immunoSEQ multiplex PCR; TCRdb's copy keeps in-frame clones and lacks some. This table holds 50,000 or so clones, roughly 84% found once. Unmatched junction bases numbered 2, after V lost 0 bases and J lost 7 bases. Looked up from germline, CDR1 is SGHAT and CDR2 is FQDESV (reference sequence). The CDR3 spans 16 residues. Sequenced: blood. The chain carries TRBV11-1 and TRBJ2-1, with TRBD2 identical over 14 bases. The TCR sequence derives from a person aged 45 to 59 with breast cancer. The CDR3 DNA reads as TGTGCCAGCAGCTTAGCGGGACTAGCGGGAGTAAATGAGCAGTTCTTC. Translation: CASSLAGLAGVNEQFF.